These T cell receptor beta chains were read from a single sample in a study of cytomegalovirus exposure and HLA in healthy donors. Measured with immunoSEQ multiplex PCR; TCRdb has only the in-frame clones, and not every one. The sample lists around 100,000 clones, 81% occurring once. The sequenced sample was PBMCs. The receptor source for this set is a man aged 40-49 years in good health and CMV-seropositive. The CDR3 runs from the conserved cysteine through the conserved F or W. A D gene is named only where the DNA matches it firmly. Not every row has a clone size; where given, it reads once, few, many or a size class.

>.|TRBD1|TRBJ1-3|TRBV7-3
TGTGCCAGCAGTCCCACGGGACAGGGTATTTCAGCCATATATTTT
CASSPTGQGISAIYF
>few|.|TRBJ1-1|TRBV28
TGTGCCAGCACCGTCGACAGGAACACTGAAGCTTTCTTT
CASTVDRNTEAFF
>once|.|TRBJ2-1|TRBV7-9
TGTTCCAGCGGACAGTACAATGAGCAGTTCTTC
CSSGQYNEQFF
>.|TRBD1|TRBJ2-7|TRBV6-1
TGTGCCAGCGTGGGACCGGGACAGTCTGCGTACGAGCAGTACTTC
CASVGPGQSAYEQYF
>.|.|TRBJ1-1|TRBV9
TGTGCCAGCAGCCTCGGACAAAGGGGGACTGAAGCTTTCTTT
CASSLGQRGTEAFF
>once|TRBD2|TRBJ2-1|TRBV5-5
TGTGCCAGCAGCTTCCGCCTAGCGGGAGGAAATGAGCAGTTCTTC
CASSFRLAGGNEQFF
>.|.|TRBJ2-1|TRBV29-1
TGCAGCGTTGAAGCTAGAAGTTTTGATGAGCAGTTCTTC
CSVEARSFDEQFF
>once|TRBD2|TRBJ2-7|TRBV28
TGTGCCAGCAGTTTATTCGGACTAGCGTTATACGAGCAGTACTTC
CASSLFGLALYEQYF
>.|TRBD2|TRBJ2-1|TRBV5-4
TGTGCCAGCAGCTTGGTAGGAGCGGGGTCCTACAATGAGCAGTTCTTC
CASSLVGAGSYNEQFF
>.|.|TRBJ1-2|TRBV6-1
TGTGCCAGCAGCCCGCGGGAGTCGGGGGGCTACACCTTC
CASSPRESGGYTF